This T cell receptor beta chain was profiled in a study of T cell responses to AZD1222 COVID-19 vaccine. The CDR3 loop spans 15 amino acids. The V end was cut by 5 bases, the J end by 5 bases, with 13 bases between. CDR1 is ENHRY and CDR2 is SYGVKD in the germline V gene. Method: immunoSEQ multiplex PCR; TCRdb's copy keeps in-frame clones and lacks some. The table records some 100,000 clones, less than 90% of them present only once. The TCR comes from an adult in good health. The source material was peripheral blood, sampled on day 0 of AZD1222 vaccination. V gene TRBV10-3 combines with J gene TRBJ1-6; D unresolved. The CDR3 DNA is TGTGCCATCAGTTTACTGGAGTACAATAATTCACCCCTCCACTTT. Encoded protein: CAISLLEYNNSPLHF.